This record covers a single T cell receptor (beta chain). TCRdb's copy holds only in-frame clones and misses some; the assay was immunoSEQ multiplex PCR. The sample lists some 34,000 clones; approximately 93% were seen once. These data are taken from a study of control samples from healthy donors and cancer patients. V dropped 3 bases and J dropped 14 bases, with 12 bases sitting between them. The CDR3 is 12 amino acids. The germline CDR1 and CDR2 sequences are SGHRS and YFSETQ. The chain employs TRBV5-1 and TRBJ1-6; tentatively, D is TRBD1 (5 bases). This sequence originates from a man aged 40-49 years with colorectal cancer. Sample: PBMCs. DNA of the CDR3: TGCGCCAGCAGCTCCACAGGTGCCACCCTCCACTTT. Translation gives CASSSTGATLHF.